This T cell receptor (beta chain) derives from a study of cytomegalovirus exposure and HLA in healthy donors. Study context: Inside one of the first data releases sat some 85 million unique TCRs taken from HLA-typed donors.

The primer mix had 60 Vbeta and 13 Jbeta primers. In the authors' workflow: There were 80 million to 95 million unique TCR beta chains by a later count, and approximately 11 million of them were shared. Here immunoSEQ multiplex PCR was the method, and the copy in TCRdb shows in-frame clones only, minus some. V and J calls plus clone size are reproduced from that table; the DNA served to infer D and trimming. The sample records roughly 120,000 clones, about 79% being singletons. A few counts support this clone. No antigen is known for it. Losses at the gene ends were 5 bases for V and 3 bases for J; bases not matched to a gene: 15. CDR3 length: 18 residues. Germline V gene lookup returns CDR1 SGHVS and CDR2 FNYEAQ. Study-wide findings and caveats: TCR beta chain V- and J-gene trimming was linked, in a later analysis, to a missense variant in DCLRE1C. The study flagged roughly 160 TCR beta chains as cytomegalovirus-associated.

The rearrangement links TRBV7-6 to TRBJ1-4, with 7 nucleotides matching TRBD1. The sample comprised PBMCs. The TCR was taken from a man between 18 and 35 years old in good health and CMV-seronegative. CDR3 in DNA: TGTGCCAGCAGCCCAACCGGGACAGAACCCGAATCTAATGAAAAACTGTTTTTT. The encoded protein is CASSPTGTEPESNEKLFF.